This TCR beta chain appears in the sequencing data of a study of T and B cells in COVID-19 patients (TCRdb year 2020). Describing the broader study: In this study, adaptive immunity was profiled in COVID-19 patients who either had active infection or had recovered, using TRB and IGH repertoire sequencing of peripheral blood. A median age of approximately 34 years was recorded in the recovered cohort versus around 70 years in the active-infection cohort. Of the 20 patients in the active-infection cohort, some 17 had comorbidities associated with unfavorable COVID-19 outcome. Over 8 million TCR sequences were analysed in a TCR and BCR sequence repository that covered some 34 patients and approximately 69 time points. Two patients belonged to both the recovered and active cohorts because samples were available from active disease and after recovery. As many as 9 follow-up blood samples were taken per patient, and some of the samples covered different disease stages within the same individual. Critical illness requiring mechanical ventilation or ECMO was present in most of the roughly 20 patients in the active-infection cohort. The recovered cohort included roughly 19 patients who contributed 20 or so samples, and most of those patients had mild to moderate COVID-19 that was managed on an outpatient basis. Repertoire analyses used an age-matched reference group of a few dozen healthy donors who were negative for COVID-19 antibodies as the comparison.

Sequencing relied on an Illumina MiSeq. Multiplex PCR with BIOMED2 TRB-A/B primer pools was used to amplify TRB rearrangements. Illumina-compatible adapters and 7-nucleotide sample barcodes were added to the amplicons in two consecutive PCRs. All library PCRs used Phusion HS II polymerase. Amplicons were gel-purified with the NucleoSpin Gel and PCR Clean-up kit, quantified on Qubit, and pooled at 3 to 4 nM. Amplicon pool quality was checked on an Agilent 2100 Bioanalyzer before Illumina next-generation sequencing. The paper's processing steps were these. Annotation of TRB rearrangements was performed with MiXCR 3.0.8 using the default MiXCR reference library. Non-productive reads and sequences with fewer than 2 reads were excluded, and each unique CDR3 nucleotide sequence counted as one clone. Clonality, diversity, richness and V-J gene usage were computed in R 3.5.1. GLIPH2 was used to cluster TCRs based on CDR3 similarity, and OLGA was used to calculate the generation probabilities. Only GLIPH2 clusters containing at least four unique TCR clonotypes present in at least three individuals were kept. TCRdb applied fastp at Q25 and MiXCR to the public reads, then kept only in-frame beta chains. Each CDR3 protein appears once, grouped with its most common genes and DNA. V and J calls and clone size were set by TCRdb, not the authors. For this sample there are roughly 15,000 distinct CDR3 sequences; under 30% appear just once. The ten largest clonotypes hold 4.5% of the sample.

TRB repertoires were amplified using about 240-550 ng of genomic DNA isolated from blood. Clipping removes 1 base from V and 0 bases from J, with 4 as the unmatched junction base count. CDR1 and CDR2 are read off the germline V gene as SGHRS and YFSETQ. CDR3 length: 16 amino acids, cysteine to phenylalanine. Of all the DNA, just the CDR3 is kept, 48 bases in frame from base 1. General study outcomes and caveats: Few blood samples were available from mildly ill patients while symptoms were present or from severe cases at early time points. In patients with COVID-19, the usage of TRBV/TRBJ genes was reported to be strongly skewed. The cohort was judged too small for assessing how HLA contributes to COVID-19 susceptibility or severity. A total of about 2,000 TCR clusters were exclusive to the recovered cohort, and around 32 of those clusters were low-pGen clusters. Prospective validation of the reported TCR clusters was stated to be required before clinical use. Specific T cell subsets (CD4+/Treg/CD8+) and sorted SARS-CoV-2-responsive or tetramer+ T cells had not yet been sequenced, and these experiments were ongoing. TRB repertoires were found to be highly clonal in active COVID-19, whereas diversity and richness at recovery were found to rise above healthy donor levels.

About this clonotype: Which antigen it targets is not known. Base qualities were left out, and no much larger clone turns up one base away.

This sequence was found in a human donor who had recovered from COVID-19. The sequence joins TRBV5-1 to TRBJ2-3, with 8 bases aligning to TRBD1. The sequenced sample consisted of blood. DNA sequence: TGCGCCAGCAGCTTGACAGGGGGAGGTAGCACAGATACGCAGTATTTT. Translated, it reads CASSLTGGGSTDTQYF.